The 20 T cell receptor beta chains listed next were all sequenced from one sample in a study of blood T cells in healthy people across ages. A second 7 to 11 cycle PCR used barcoded and J-beta primers. TCRdb reprocessed the 5' RACE reads via MiXCR and lists one record per CDR3 protein. The sample consists of 1.5 million to 2 million distinct CDR3 sequences, approximately 28% of them appearing once. The sequenced sample was blood. The receptors come from a woman aged 30 to 39 in good health.

This clonotype was detected a few times. The chain combines TRBV6-6 with TRBJ2-1; 7 positions match TRBD2. Trimming at V came to 6 bases and at J to 5 bases, leaving 4 bases not matched to a gene. CDR3 length: 13 amino acids. The germline V gene encodes CDR1 MNHNY and CDR2 SVGAGI (reference sequence). CDR3 in DNA: TGTGCCAGCAGGGGGGGACTAAACAATGAGCAGTTCTTC. It yields the protein CASRGGLNNEQFF.

The chain employs TRBV5-1 and TRBJ1-2, with 10 bases aligning to TRBD1. This CDR3 comprises 15 residues. CDR1 is SGHRS and CDR2 is YFSETQ in the germline V gene. The CDR3 nucleotides are TGCACCAACAGCTTTGGACAGGGGGGAGGATATGGCTACACCTTC. It encodes CTNSFGQGGGYGYTF.

Comments on this clonotype: An end of the junction differs from the germline gene, which may be a read error. This chain links TRBV20-1 with TRBJ1-1; no clear D. This CDR3 has 12 residues. The germline gives CDR1 DFQATT, CDR2 SNEGSKA (reference sequence). The DNA for the CDR3 is TGCAGTGCTAGTCTCGTGAACACTGGAGCTTTCTTT. As protein: CSASLVNTGAFF.

This clonotype was seen a few times. The J gene is TRBJ2-7, the V gene TRBV27; tentatively, D is TRBD1 (6 bases). Germline lookup yields CDR1 MNHEY and CDR2 SMNVEV (reference sequence). V was cut by 6 bases and J by 4 bases, with 19 bases left in between. CDR3 length: 15 residues. CDR3 bases: TGTGCCAGCAGCCTAGACAGGAACCTCGGGTACGAGCAGTACTTC. It yields the protein CASSLDRNLGYEQYF.

The V gene is TRBV21-1, the J gene TRBJ1-6; the D call in the table, TRBD1, was not verified against the DNA. TRBV21-1 is termed a pseudogene. This CDR3 has 18 residues. The CDR3 reads CASSKFTGQGSYNSPLHF. Here the CDR3 DNA reads TGTGCCAGCAGCAAATTTACAGGGCAAGGCTCCTATAATTCACCCCTCCACTTT.

In this sample, this clonotype turned up a few times. J is TRBJ2-7 and V is TRBV10-2; 8 bases agree with TRBD1. The CDR3 sequence is 14 residues long. CDR1 and CDR2 (germline): WSHSY, SAAADI. The trim removed 4 bases at V and 3 bases at J, leaving 5 bases unmatched. The CDR3 region is CASSGSGTGYEQYF. The DNA for the CDR3 is TGCGCCAGCAGTGGTTCCGGGACAGGCTACGAGCAGTACTTC.

The chain uses TRBV30 and TRBJ2-1; unclear D gene. The length of the CDR3 is 12 residues. Per the germline V gene, CDR1 is GTSNPN and CDR2 is SVGIG (reference sequence). Trimming stripped 0 bases from V and 5 bases from J, with 5 bases between. The CDR3 spells CAWSVRDNEQFF. In DNA form, the CDR3 reads TGTGCCTGGAGTGTACGGGACAATGAGCAGTTCTTC.

V and J are TRBV5-5 and TRBJ2-1; 11 bases align to TRBD2. V gave up 1 base and J gave up 10 bases; unmatched junction bases: 7. This CDR3 region has 15 residues. In germline, CDR1 is SGHKS, CDR2 YYEKEE (reference sequence). The CDR3 coding sequence is TGTGCCAGCAGCTTGACCCTAGCGGGAGGTGGAGAGCAGTTCTTC. Translated, it gives CASSLTLAGGGEQFF.

The rearrangement uses TRBV9 and TRBJ1-1; D may be TRBD1 (6 bases). With 3 bases removed from V and 0 bases from J, the gap between germline ends came to 12 bases. Germline CDR1 and CDR2: SGDLS and YYNGEE. This CDR3 has 15 residues. The CDR3 spells CASSARTEMNTEAFF. The CDR3 DNA reads as TGTGCCAGCAGCGCTAGGACAGAGATGAACACTGAAGCTTTCTTT. Full variable domain (missing parts from reference TRBV9 and TRBJ1-1): DSGVTQTPKHLITATGQRVTLRCSPRSGDLSVYWYQQSLDQGLQFLIQYYNGEERAKGNILERFSAQQFPDLHSELNLSSLELGDSALYFCASSARTEMNTEAFFGQGTRLTVV.

This clonotype was counted only a few times. The gene calls are TRBV11-1 and TRBJ1-6; 8 nucleotides match TRBD1. Germline CDR1 SGHAT, CDR2 FQDESV (reference sequence). With V trimmed by 2 bases and J by 8 bases, 2 bases remained unmatched. The CDR3 sequence is 14 residues long. The CDR3 sequence: CASSLSDRDSPLHF. CDR3 in DNA: TGTGCCAGCAGCTTATCGGACAGGGATTCACCCCTCCACTTT.

Concerning this clonotype itself: With a much larger clone just one base away, this may be a read error. The chain links TRBV5-1 to TRBJ2-1, with TRBD2 matching over 9 bases. The junction had 12 bases not matched to a gene; V was cut back by 0 bases and J by 8 bases. Germline lookup yields CDR1 SGHRS and CDR2 YFSETQ. There are 17 residues in the CDR3. CDR3 bases: TGCGCCAGCAGCTTGGGGCAGGGACTAGCAAGTTTCCATGAGCAGTTCTTC. As protein: CASSLGQGLASFHEQFF.

The V gene is TRBV7-2, the J gene TRBJ2-7; 8 bases match TRBD2. Per the germline V gene, CDR1 is SGHTA and CDR2 is FQGNSA. CDR3 size: 18 residues. Unmatched junction bases numbered 13, after V lost 2 bases and J lost 1 base. The CDR3 here is CASSLRGEAGGGSYEQYF. As DNA, the CDR3 is TGTGCCAGCAGCTTAAGGGGGGAGGCGGGAGGCGGATCCTACGAGCAGTACTTC.

This clonotype was observed once. The chain combines TRBV10-2 with TRBJ2-7, with unresolved D. The CDR3 is 13 residues long. The germline CDR1 and CDR2 sequences are WSHSY and SAAADI. Trimming took off 5 bases at V and 5 bases at J, with 13 bases between the two ends. The chain's CDR3 is CASSTAGYNEQYF. CDR3 sequence (DNA): TGCGCCAGCAGTACCGCCGGCTACAACGAGCAGTACTTC.

In the case of this clonotype: At one end the junction does not follow the germline gene, possibly because of a read error. The chain uses TRBV7-9 and TRBJ2-1, with 10 bases that match TRBD1. Germline-derived CDR1 and CDR2 are SEHNR and FQNEAQ (reference sequence). There are 19 residues in the CDR3. Here the CDR3 reads CAGSLVGMGQGSPWHEQFF. In DNA form, the CDR3 reads TGTGCCGGCAGCTTAGTGGGTATGGGACAGGGGAGTCCTTGGCATGAGCAGTTCTTC.

The gene calls are TRBV20-1 and TRBJ2-5; 8 bases map to TRBD2. Germline V gene sequence: CDR1 DFQATT, CDR2 SNEGSKA (reference sequence). This CDR3 has 19 amino acids. The V gene end was trimmed by 5 bases and the J gene end by 0 bases; junction bases not matched to a gene: 20. This chain's CDR3 is CSAPTYDTGGKGYQETQYF. CDR3 DNA: TGCAGTGCTCCAACCTATGACACGGGGGGGAAGGGGTACCAAGAGACCCAGTACTTC.

The chain joins TRBV29-1 to TRBJ2-5; either TRBD1 or TRBD2 may supply D (5 bases each). This CDR3 is built from 13 residues. CDR1 SQVTM and CDR2 ANQGSEA come from the germline V gene. V was clipped by 6 bases and J by 9 bases, with 20 bases between them. The CDR3 nucleotides read TGCAGCGTCATAGGACATTCCGGGGAGCCCCAGTACTTC. Encoded protein: CSVIGHSGEPQYF.

This clonotype appeared a few times. The V and J genes are TRBV13 and TRBJ1-4; no reliable D call. The CDR3 has 14 residues. V gave up 5 bases and J gave up 7 bases, with 14 bases separating them. Germline assignment: CDR1 PRHDT and CDR2 FYEKMQ (reference sequence). CDR3 nucleotide sequence: TGTGCCAGCAGCCGGCCGCGAATGAGTGAAAAACTGTTTTTT. Translating it yields CASSRPRMSEKLFF.

V is TRBV6-5 and J is TRBJ1-2; TRBD1 is a possible D gene (5 bases). Trimming took 5 bases from V and 3 from J, leaving 16 bases between them. The germline CDR1 and CDR2 sequences are MNHEY and SVGAGI. The CDR3 runs to 15 residues. Written as DNA, the CDR3 is TGTGCCAGCAGTCCCGGGGGGGTAGTCGACTATGGCTACACCTTC. Protein sequence: CASSPGGVVDYGYTF.

This clonotype appeared a few times. This chain joins TRBV15 and TRBJ2-3; D possibly corresponds to TRBD2 (6 bases). Germline assignment: CDR1 LNHNV and CDR2 YYDKDF (reference sequence). This CDR3 region has 13 residues. Between the trimmed V and J ends, which lost 5 bases and 3 bases, there was a span of 9 bases. CDR3 in DNA: TGTGCCACCAGCGAGGGGAGGACAGATACGCAGTATTTT. Its translation: CATSEGRTDTQYF.

Note on this clonotype: A much larger clone differs from this one at a single base, so this may be a read error. The J gene is TRBJ2-4, the V gene TRBV5-1; TRBD1 matches at 8 bases. The DNA end is more similar to TRBJ2-7, so the J call may be wrong. The CDR3 has 14 residues. Germline V gives CDR1 SGHRS, CDR2 YFSETQ. CDR3 nucleotides: TGCGCCAGCAGCTGGTCGGGGACAGGCTACGAGCAGTACTTC. Its translation: CASSWSGTGYEQYF.